This paragraph reports one T cell receptor (beta chain). Additional DNA sequences in this sample encode the identical CDR3. The CDR3 is made up of 14 amino acids. Germline V gene sequence: CDR1 SGDLS, CDR2 YYNGEE. Germline trimming cut 0 bases from V and 7 bases from J; bases unmatched to any gene: 4. This specimen comes from a study of blood T cell repertoires in COVID-19. Using immunoSEQ multiplex PCR, the repertoire was profiled, and TCRdb retains in-frame clones only, with some absent. The sample holds more than 250,000 clones; 86% are singletons and the top ten take over 2.5%. The chain couples TRBV9 to TRBJ1-5, with TRBD1 identical over 7 bases. The sample was PBMCs or T cells enriched from blood (not recorded which). The receptor comes from a woman aged 18-30 years who had recovered from COVID-19. CDR3 region: CASSVGQGGQPQHF. DNA of the CDR3: TGTGCCAGCAGCGTAGGACAGGGCGGGCAGCCCCAGCATTTT.